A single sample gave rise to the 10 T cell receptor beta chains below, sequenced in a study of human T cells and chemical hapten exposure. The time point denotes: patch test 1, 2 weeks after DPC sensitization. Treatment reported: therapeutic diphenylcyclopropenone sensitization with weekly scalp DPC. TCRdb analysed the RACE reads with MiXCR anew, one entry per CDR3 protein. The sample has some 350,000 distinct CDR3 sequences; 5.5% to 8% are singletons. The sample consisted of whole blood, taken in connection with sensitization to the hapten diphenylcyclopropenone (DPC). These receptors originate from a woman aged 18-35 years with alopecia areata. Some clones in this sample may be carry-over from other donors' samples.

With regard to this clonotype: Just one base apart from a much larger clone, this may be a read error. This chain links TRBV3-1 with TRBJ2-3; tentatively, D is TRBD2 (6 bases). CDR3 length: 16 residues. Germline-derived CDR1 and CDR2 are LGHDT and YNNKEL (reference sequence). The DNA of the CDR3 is TGTACCAGCAGCCAAGGACTAATGCAGCCCACAGATACGCAGTATTTT. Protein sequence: CTSSQGLMQPTDTQYF.

The CDR3, as DNA: TGTGCCAGCAGCTTGCCCACCGACAGGGAAGCCTATGGCTACACCTTC. This codes for CASSLPTDREAYGYTF. The chain has TRBV7-6 and TRBJ1-2; 7 bases map to TRBD1. This CDR3 has 16 amino acids. The J segment lost 4 bases and the V segment lost 3 bases, leaving 11 bases of the junction unmatched. The germline V gene has CDR1 SGHVS and CDR2 FNYEAQ. The whole variable domain, filled in from reference TRBV7-6 and TRBJ1-2, reads GAGVSQSPRYKVTKRGQDVALRCDPISGHVSLYWYRQALGQGPEFLTYFNYEAQQDKSGLPNDRFSAERPEGSISTLTIQRTEQRDSAMYRCASSLPTDREAYGYTFGSGTRLTVV.

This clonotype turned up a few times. This CDR3 is CASSRVGVNQPQHF. CDR3 in DNA: TGTGCCAGCAGCAGAGTCGGGGTGAATCAGCCCCAGCATTTT. The V call is TRBV7-2, the J call TRBJ1-5; D gene unclear. V lost 5 bases and J 4 bases, leaving 12 bases between the germline ends. CDR3 length: 14 amino acids. Germline V gene data show CDR1 as SGHTA and CDR2 as FQGNSA.

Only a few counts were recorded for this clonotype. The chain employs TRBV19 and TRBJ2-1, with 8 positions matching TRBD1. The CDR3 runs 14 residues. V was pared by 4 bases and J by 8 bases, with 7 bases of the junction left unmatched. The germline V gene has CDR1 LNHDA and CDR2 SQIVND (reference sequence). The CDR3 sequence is CASSNPGGMDEQFF. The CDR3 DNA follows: TGTGCCAGTAGTAACCCAGGGGGCATGGATGAGCAGTTCTTC.

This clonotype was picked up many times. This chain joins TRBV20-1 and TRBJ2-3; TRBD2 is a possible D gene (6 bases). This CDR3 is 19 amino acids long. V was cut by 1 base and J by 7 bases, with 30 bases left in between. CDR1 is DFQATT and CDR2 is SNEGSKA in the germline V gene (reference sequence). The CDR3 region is CSARALRILFGGLSYTQYF. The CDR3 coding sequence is TGCAGTGCTAGAGCACTAAGGATCCTTTTCGGGGGTTTATCCTATACGCAGTATTTT.

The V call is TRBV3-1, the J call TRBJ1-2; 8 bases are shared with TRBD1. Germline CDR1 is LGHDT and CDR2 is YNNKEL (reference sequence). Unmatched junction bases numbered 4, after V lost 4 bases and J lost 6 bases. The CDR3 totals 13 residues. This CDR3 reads CASSLGTGDGYTF. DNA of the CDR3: TGTGCCAGCAGCCTTGGGACAGGCGATGGCTACACCTTC.

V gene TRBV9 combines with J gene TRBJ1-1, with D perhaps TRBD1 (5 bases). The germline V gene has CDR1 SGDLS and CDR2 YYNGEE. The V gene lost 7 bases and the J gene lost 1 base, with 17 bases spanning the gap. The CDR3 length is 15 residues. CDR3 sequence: CASRPGAGGNTEAFF. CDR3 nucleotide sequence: TGTGCCAGCCGCCCCGGGGCAGGTGGGAACACTGAAGCTTTCTTT.

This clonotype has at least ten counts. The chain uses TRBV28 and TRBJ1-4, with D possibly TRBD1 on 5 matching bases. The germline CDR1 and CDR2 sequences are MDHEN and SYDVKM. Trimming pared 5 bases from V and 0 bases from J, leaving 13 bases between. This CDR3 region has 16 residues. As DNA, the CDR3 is TGTGCCAGCAGTATGGGACTAGATCCAACTAATGAAAAACTGTTTTTT. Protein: CASSMGLDPTNEKLFF.

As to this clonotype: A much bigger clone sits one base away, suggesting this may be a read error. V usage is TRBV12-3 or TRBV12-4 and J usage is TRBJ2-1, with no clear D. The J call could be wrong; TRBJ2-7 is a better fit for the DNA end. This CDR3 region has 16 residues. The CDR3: CASTESGEKRYNEQYF. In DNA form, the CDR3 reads TGTGCCAGCACCGAAAGTGGGGAAAAGCGCTACAATGAGCAGTACTTC.

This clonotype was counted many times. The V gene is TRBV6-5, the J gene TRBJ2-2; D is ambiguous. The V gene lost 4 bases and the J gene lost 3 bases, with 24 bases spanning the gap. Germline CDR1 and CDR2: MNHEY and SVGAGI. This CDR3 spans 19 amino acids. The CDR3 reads CASSWKVFVGPLDTGELFF. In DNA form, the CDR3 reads TGTGCCAGCAGTTGGAAGGTCTTCGTTGGTCCTCTTGACACCGGGGAGCTGTTTTTT.